This T cell receptor (beta chain) was observed in a study of naive and memory T cell subsets. The beta constant-region primer was an equimolar mix of two oligonucleotides covering TRBC1 and TRBC2. Nested alpha and beta constant-region primers with the SP2 primer drove four PCR rounds on ligated cDNA. TCRdb reprocessed the UMI-ligation and nested PCR reads via MiXCR and lists one record per CDR3 protein. The table has 95,000 to 150,000 distinct CDR3 sequences, around 35% seen once. This clonotype was picked up a small number of times. From the second PCR step, alpha and beta chains were amplified apart. CMV status came from CD4+ IFNgamma after overnight CMV lysate stimulation. Four subsets defined by CD45RA and CD27 were sorted after CD3, CD4, CD8 and live/dead staining. V lost 6 bases to trimming and J lost 4 bases; unmatched junction nucleotides: 8. This CDR3 comprises 13 residues. Germline loops: CDR1 SQVTM, CDR2 ANQGSEA.

The sequenced sample consisted of central memory CD4+ T cells from blood. The origin of this receptor is a human donor in good health. This chain links TRBV29-1 with TRBJ2-5; 7 bases line up with TRBD1. The CDR3 nucleotides read TGCAGCGTGCGACAGGGCCGGGGAGAGACCCAGTACTTC. Amino acid sequence: CSVRQGRGETQYF.